The entry below gives a single T cell receptor beta chain sequence along with its context. Method: immunoSEQ multiplex PCR; TCRdb's copy keeps in-frame clones and lacks some. The table records 200,000 to 300,000 clones, about 89% of them present only once. This specimen belongs to a study of blood T cell repertoires in COVID-19. There are 15 residues in the CDR3. CDR1 and CDR2 (germline): SGHNT, YENEEA. Unmatched junction bases numbered 4, after V lost 5 bases and J lost 3 bases. The chain is built from TRBV11-3 and TRBJ2-2; 9 nucleotides line up with TRBD1. The material sequenced was peripheral blood. This receptor was identified in a woman between 55 and 75 years old who had recovered from COVID-19. CDR3 sequence: CASSPRTGDTGELFF. The CDR3 bases are TGTGCCAGCAGCCCCCGGACAGGGGACACCGGGGAGCTGTTTTTT.